This TCR beta chain was found in a study of cytomegalovirus exposure and HLA in healthy donors. The PCR made use of 60 Vbeta and 13 Jbeta primers. The protocol was immunoSEQ multiplex PCR, while the TCRdb copy is restricted to in-frame clones and leaves out a portion. The sample consists of approximately 220,000 clones, roughly 79% of them appearing once. Between the trimmed V and J ends, which lost 8 bases and 1 base, there was a span of 12 bases. Germline V gives CDR1 LNHDA, CDR2 SQIVND (reference sequence). The CDR3 loop spans 15 amino acids. Source material: PBMCs. The gene calls are TRBV19 and TRBJ1-6; D remains unclear. This TCR came from a male donor in good health and CMV-seronegative. CDR3 bases: TGTGCCAGTCGCCCGGGAGGGTCCTATAATTCACCCCTCCACTTT. It codes for CASRPGGSYNSPLHF.